Reported below is one TCR beta chain. The table lists this clone with a few counts. The antigen it recognizes is unknown. No quality values exist for individual bases; no much larger clone is one base distant. The record originates from a study of cytomegalovirus exposure and HLA in healthy donors (dated by TCRdb to about 2017). General notes on the study: According to an earlier analysis of a few hundred of the donors, about 170 million T cells yielded roughly 110 million unique TCR beta sequences and around 300 Gb of sequence data. About 320 gigabases of sequencing data and around 87 million unique TCR sequences were included in an early release covering about 600 HLA-typed donors. The genetic ancestry cluster associated with self-reported Caucasian donors included around 76% of the roughly 390 genotyped donors. The study was designed to test whether signatures of past pathogen exposure could be identified by cataloging public T cell receptors. The study used immunosequencing to profile the T cell repertoires of under 700 subjects and linked those repertoires to cytomegalovirus serostatus. A separate validation cohort of about 110 different subjects was used in addition to the approximately 640-subject first cohort. The study combined high-throughput TCR immunosequencing, statistical association of individual TCRs with disease status, and machine learning to predict cytomegalovirus infection status. A later analysis re-analyzed previously published TCR beta repertoires from approximately 670 donors and added high-resolution HLA genotyping to study TCR occurrence patterns. In the later analysis, no new phenotypic data were used to find candidate immune exposures; instead, reliance was placed on TCR beta sequences and their occurrence across donors. An earlier analysis of 587 of the donors used high-throughput TCR beta sequencing to judge whether each TCR beta V gene segment behaved as functional or pseudogenic. Donor age, sex, ethnicity and CMV serostatus were compiled alongside the repertoire data. A later genetic analysis used genome-wide SNP genotypes for about 60% of the roughly 700 donors, treating that subset as a discovery cohort. Every discovery cohort repertoire had been produced on one sequencing platform. HLA typing covered class I and class II loci at four-digit resolution. The number of typed donors differed by locus: roughly 629-630 for A, B, C, DRB1 and DQB1; approximately 530 for DQA1; fewer than 610 for DPA1; and 450 to 480 for DPB1. Because of strong linkage in the cohort, roughly five DR-DQ haplotypes were treated as single units for association and clustering. Across under 500 genotyped donors of the cohort, an average of roughly 250,000 unique TCR beta nucleotide sequences per donor were sequenced, and roughly 20% of those sequences were non-productive. Paper-wide results and their limitations: For the cohort, immune exposure information was limited to CMV serostatus. In a later analysis, HLA-associated TCR beta chains showed more clonal expansion and lower generation probabilities than non-associated chains that were equally common. Broadly in line with IMGT annotations, most TCR beta V segments showed up in productive rearrangements about 87% or about 30% of the time in an earlier analysis of around 550 of the donors. According to a later genetic analysis, donors in an Asian-associated ancestry cluster had fewer N-insertions in productive TCRs than the approximately 710-donor mean. In a later analysis, TCR association rates were found to vary across HLA loci, with the most associated TCRs seen for DRB1 alleles and the fewest for HLA-C alleles. Only TCR beta chains were sequenced in this cohort, and the absence of alpha or paired-chain data limited detectable features. According to a later analysis, parvovirus B19, influenza, CMV and Epstein-Barr virus appeared linked to several top co-occurrence clusters. In both the original and validation cohorts, the classifier was reported to diagnose cytomegalovirus status with high specificity and sensitivity. Most TCR sequences were seen in very few donors, while some public TCRs were found in many individuals. Because counts were too low, roughly 18 rarely observed V segments, including chromosome 9 orphons, were left out of the earlier analysis of 587 of the donors. An association between a missense DCLRE1C variant and V-gene and J-gene trimming of TCR beta chains was found in a later genetic analysis and replicated in an independent cohort. A further reported finding was that TCR beta sequences accurately predicted the HLA-A and HLA-B alleles for most subjects in the first cohort. Assigning TCR associations to individual alleles was difficult when HLA alleles, especially DR and DQ, strongly co-occurred. According to the authors, the approach could potentially be generalized to other disease states and immunological phenotypes. In vitro tests confirmed that a few of the cytomegalovirus-associated TCR beta chains recognize cytomegalovirus antigens. In a later analysis, most CMV-associated TCR beta chains were found to appear HLA-restricted, with HLA associations seemingly driven largely by CMV exposure. Linkage disequilibrium might explain the correlated functional status among segregating V segments, but an unknown experimental factor could not be excluded. The study gave a list of some 150 TCR beta chains associated with cytomegalovirus. HLA typing was unavailable for some donors at each locus, so association tests used only the typed subset. Sequencing depth was assumed to be roughly uniform across donors in the presence/absence analyses, though that assumption may not hold. In a later analysis, more than 15,000 TCR beta sequences were associated with specific HLA alleles at a false discovery rate of 0.05. A group of highly shared sequence variants was considered likely to be a technical artifact of the sequencing pipeline.

The method behind the library was the immunoSEQ multiplex PCR assay. For the multiplex PCR, a mixture combining 60 forward primers for TCR Vbeta segments and 13 reverse primers for TCR Jbeta segments was used. A multiplex PCR assay on genomic DNA amplified the CDR3 region of rearranged TCR beta genes. The Illumina HiSeq System was used to sequence the amplified TCR beta libraries as 87-base-pair reads. On the authors' methods: In a later analysis, roughly 80 million unique TCR beta chains were counted across the 650 to 750 repertoires, and some 10 million of these chains were shared by at least two donors. A nearest-neighbor algorithm error-corrected the raw reads and collapsed the reads into unique sequences, merging closely related sequences to remove PCR and sequencing errors. V, D and J gene segments were assigned by aligning CDR3 sequences to IMGT reference sequences. Each retained sequence needed at least a six-nucleotide match to both a V gene segment and a J gene segment. Rearrangements were classified as productive when the CDR3 lacked stop codons and remained in frame with V and J, and all other rearrangements were classified as non-productive. Following IMGT convention, CDR3 was defined as the stretch from the second conserved V-encoded cysteine to the conserved J-encoded phenylalanine. The earlier analysis of approximately 500 of the donors excluded sequences that lacked an unambiguous match to a single V gene segment. In an earlier analysis of roughly 500 of the donors, V segments were called functional above 56.7% productive rearrangements and were called segregating when the between-donor standard deviation exceeded 5%. To diagnose cytomegalovirus status from the catalog of TCR beta chain sequences, a statistical classification framework was built. In a later analysis, TCR nucleotide sequences were compared against IMGT/GENE-DB human TR gene sequences so that V and J genes could be assigned. The TCRdist pipeline was used in a later analysis to assign CDR3 sequences and most-parsimonious VDJ recombination scenarios. In a later analysis, every TCR beta chain was defined by the combination of its CDR3 amino acid sequence and its V-gene family, and reads without a unique V-gene family were dropped. As a way to deal with suspected cross-contamination and a sequencing artifact, a later analysis dropped 592 nucleotide sequences that were highly shared and had low generation probability. In a later analysis, a clonal expansion index for each public chain was calculated from normalized within-repertoire ranks of inferred template counts. In a later analysis, generation probabilities were computed with a VDJ recombination model fitted to out-of-frame rearrangements, and the resulting probabilities were checked against IGoR. In a later analysis, TCR-TCR, TCR-HLA and TCR-CMV co-occurrence was scored with hypergeometric tests, and a repertoire-size bias correction was applied to TCR pairs. In a later analysis, false discovery rates were estimated by permuting HLA or CMV assignments 20 times. In a later analysis, co-occurring TCRs were grouped using DBSCAN, with TCRdist sequence similarity added in when clustering inside HLA-allele-positive subsets. Repertoires with fewer than 30,000 or more than 120,000 public chains, plus five repertoires with anomalous nucleotide sharing, were excluded from co-occurrence clustering. The immuneACCESS repertoire file appears here via TCRdb, limited to in-frame rearrangements. These files lack a portion of the clones; in checked studies, under half of the deficit traces to unresolved V genes, and the cause of the others is not known. The V and J calls and clone size come from that table; D and trimming were worked out from the DNA. The sample table lists roughly 200,000 clones, more than 65% of them with a count of one. About 1.8% of the sample goes to the ten largest clones.

The cohort was made up of approximately 670 healthy bone marrow donors. Cohort members were all nominally healthy when sampled, although unrecorded immune exposures were likely present. The donor was CMV seronegative and belonged to the group of several hundred seronegative cohort members. Each donor provided a peripheral blood sample, and peripheral blood mononuclear cells were used for TCR beta sequencing. Genomic DNA was extracted from the blood cell samples with the Qiagen DNeasy Blood Extraction Kit. The sequencing input was PBMCs. The receptor was isolated from a man aged 50 to 60 in good health and CMV-seronegative.

For the CDR3, the sequence is CSVTGMGGGTEAFF. The bases are TGCAGCGTAACAGGGATGGGTGGTGGCACTGAAGCTTTCTTT. The V gene is TRBV29-1 and the J gene is TRBJ1-1; the D gene is perhaps TRBD1, on 6 matching bases. V is cut by 6 bases and J by 4 bases, and the space between the germline ends is 18 bases. There are 14 amino acids in the CDR3, from cysteine to phenylalanine inclusive. Of all the DNA, just the CDR3 is kept, 42 bases in frame from base 1. From the germline V gene, CDR1 is SQVTM and CDR2 is ANQGSEA.